The TCR beta chain under discussion was sequenced for a study of HIV-infected patients and healthy controls (dated by TCRdb to the mid-2010s). Regarding the study in general: Whether deep TCR repertoire sequencing of small blood samples from HIV patients could capture immune perturbation and reconstitution was tested in the study. Overall study outcomes, separate from this receptor: Only sixteen HIV-infected individuals were processed, which the authors considered a major limit on how widely the findings apply. The observed differences in diversity were not explained by the slight differences in age and sex profiles between the study cohorts. Significantly higher mean Gini indices were seen in HIV-infected repertoires than in controls, possibly reflecting oligoclonality. During therapy, a significant decrease in frequency was seen for HIV-associated CDR3s, whereas no significant change was found for CMV-associated CDR3s, although most of them became more frequent. More CDR3s were shared between individuals among healthy controls than among HIV+ patients, as measured by Jaccard index and by the count of highly shared sequences. MAIT cell alpha-chain CDR3s were present at high frequency in healthy controls but severely depleted in HIV+ repertoires. Eight alpha and eight beta V genes showed significantly different mean usage between HIV-infected patients and controls. Size-matched repertoire data did not replicate the apparent post-therapy recovery of the Gini index in HIV-infected patients. Donor HLA types were not determined in the study. Roughly threefold more distinct CDR3s and higher Shannon diversity were observed in healthy control repertoires than in untreated HIV+ repertoires. Differing numbers of distinct sequences in patients and controls hindered comparison, and size-matching assigned excessive weight to rare events in the HIV-infected data. The use of whole blood limited sequencing depth and precluded separation of the dynamics of distinct T-cell subpopulations. Alpha-beta chain pairing was not determined in the samples.

This clonotype has ten or more counts. It has no known antigen specificity. Within one base of it there is no much larger clone, and no base qualities were kept. Since whole blood was used without any cell fractionation, the repertoire reflected all peripheral T cells in unsorted form. As controls, around eleven uninfected healthy donors were sampled, and four of those donors gave samples twice, roughly three months apart. For RNA extraction, a roughly 2.7 ml sample of peripheral blood was drawn into Tempus tubes. Residual genomic DNA was removed with the TURBO-DNase kit and globin mRNA was depleted with GLOBINclear. SuperScript III was used to reverse transcribe 500 ng RNA with primers targeting the alpha and beta constant regions. Alpha and beta chain libraries were generated separately via chain-specific third strand synthesis with multiplexing indices. The protocol used a single primer pair to amplify all rearrangements within a chain, which avoided primer bias, and attached molecular barcodes to each cDNA molecule. T4 RNA Ligase 1 joined purified cDNA to a 5' RACE adapter that carried a random hexamer and the SP2 sequencing primer site. Second strand synthesis was performed with Phusion polymerase and primed from the SP2 site, and slow temperature ramps were applied to favor optimal annealing. The 12-nucleotide barcode on each molecule comprised two random hexamer sequences, both introduced before amplification and concatenated. An amplification PCR of 23 cycles with P5s and P7 primers came after a short first PCR that had added P5 and P7 adapter elements plus a second index. Libraries received 27 PCR cycles in total, were quantified on a Qubit, sized on a Bioanalyzer, and diluted to approximately 3.9 nM. Normalized libraries were sequenced on an Illumina MiSeq with 2 x 250 paired-end kits. Into approximately 9.7 ul Tris-Cl, the reverse transcription reactions were eluted following cleanup on MinElute columns. The adapter ligations were run for around 25 hours at 16 degrees C, and AMPure XP beads at a 1:1 ratio were afterwards used to clean them. The authors processed their data as follows. A modified Decombinator processed the demultiplexed FASTQ files and output V, J, insert and barcode information. Sequences that shared a barcode but differed from the dominant sequence were treated as errors and discarded, and barcodes were clustered at Levenshtein distance 3 and counted to estimate the original cDNA molecules. For downstream analyses, the R packages ineq, vegan, igraph and RCytoscape were used, along with IMGT nomenclature and CDR3 definitions. V gene usage was calculated across distinct sequences, with every TCR tallied a single time to avoid skew from clonal expansion. Similarity networks connected unique CDR3 amino acid sequences within a donor whenever two sequences differed by a single Levenshtein edit. Published HIV-specific CDR3s (approximately 84 alpha, 702 beta) and CMV-specific CDR3s (roughly 13 alpha, more than 250 beta) were assembled and queried against the repertoires. Random subsampling to size-matched repertoires showed patients' decreased diversity was not caused by their lower sequence numbers. The public reads were run again by TCRdb, first through fastp at Q25 and then through MiXCR, and only productive beta chains were kept. Merged by CDR3 protein, the rows form single entries marked with the most common genes and DNA. The V and J calls come from TCRdb's annotation, not from the publication. The sample table lists some 15,000 distinct CDR3 sequences, 7% of them with a count of one. The ten largest clones take up more than 7.5% of the sample.

For CDR1 and CDR2, the germline V gene lists MRHNA and SNTAGT. The CDR3, cysteine through phenylalanine, is 16 amino acids long. Kept here is only the CDR3 DNA, which spans 48 bases and is read in frame from base 1. V and J lose 2 bases and 0 bases, and a span of 11 bases separates them. This TCR was recovered from an adult in good health. The sequencing input was blood. This sequence uses TRBV6-4 and TRBJ2-1; no confident D gene assignment can be made. The CDR3 here reads CASSDPTSSSYNEQFF. In nucleotides, the sequence is TGTGCCAGCAGTGACCCCACGAGCAGCTCCTACAATGAGCAGTTCTTC.